The next 13 T cell receptor beta chains were all read from a single sample in a study of cytomegalovirus exposure and HLA in healthy donors. This PCR relied on a set of 60 Vbeta primers and 13 Jbeta primers. The assay was immunoSEQ multiplex PCR, and TCRdb's table has in-frame clones only and misses some. In the table there are 100,000 to 150,000 clones, roughly 75% of which are singletons. Specimen: PBMCs. These receptors came from a woman aged 45 to 65 in good health and CMV-seronegative.

This chain joins TRBV28 and TRBJ2-7, with 8 nucleotides matching TRBD2. The CDR3 contains 13 residues. CDR1 and CDR2 (germline): MDHEN, SYDVKM. The V segment lost 6 bases and the J segment 5 bases; nucleotides outside the gene matches: 6. CDR3 in DNA: TGTGCCAGCAGCCTTAGCGGGACTCACGAGCAGTACTTC. It yields the protein CASSLSGTHEQYF.

This sequence joins TRBV5-1 and TRBJ1-1; no clear D gene. V lost 3 bases and J lost 0, with 15 bases in between. The CDR3 sequence is 16 residues long. The V gene's germline CDR1 is SGHRS and CDR2 YFSETQ. CDR3 region: CASSSLWRPMNTEAFF. The CDR3 bases are TGCGCCAGCAGCTCGCTCTGGAGGCCGATGAACACTGAAGCTTTCTTT.

The chain carries TRBV30 and TRBJ2-1, with D possibly matching TRBD1 (5 bases). The CDR3 runs to 12 residues. In germline, CDR1 is GTSNPN, CDR2 SVGIG (reference sequence). The germline V and J ends were trimmed by 0 bases and 12 bases, with 12 bases remaining between them. CDR3 DNA: TGTGCCTGGAGTGTCTCTCAGGGTAGGCAGTTCTTC. It specifies CAWSVSQGRQFF.

The chain has TRBV27 and TRBJ2-7; 9 bases line up with TRBD1. CDR3 length: 15 residues. The V segment lost 5 bases and the J segment 4 bases; nucleotides outside the gene matches: 9. Germline values: CDR1 MNHEY, CDR2 SMNVEV (reference sequence). The CDR3 loop is CASSLLTGGAYEQYF. CDR3 sequence (DNA): TGTGCCAGCAGTCTACTGACAGGGGGGGCATACGAGCAGTACTTC.

The sample holds a few counts of this clone. The V and J genes are TRBV5-6 and TRBJ2-6; tentatively, D is TRBD1 (6 bases). The CDR3 runs 15 residues. Trimming cost V 4 bases and J 0 bases, with 8 bases left between them. Germline-derived CDR1 and CDR2 are SGHDT and YYEEEE. In DNA, the CDR3 is TGTGCCAGCAGCATACAGGGCTCTGGGGCCAACGTCCTGACTTTC. It yields the protein CASSIQGSGANVLTF. Full variable domain (remainder filled in from reference TRBV5-6 and TRBJ2-6): DAGVTQSPTHLIKTRGQQVTLRCSPKSGHDTVSWYQQALGQGPQFIFQYYEEEERQRGNFPDRFSGHQFPNYSSELNVNALLLGDSALYLCASSIQGSGANVLTFGAGSRLTVL.

V gene TRBV30 combines with J gene TRBJ1-5, with D unclear. V lost 3 bases to trimming and J lost 3 bases, with 9 bases between them. The CDR3 runs 13 residues. CDR1 GTSNPN and CDR2 SVGIG come from the germline V gene (reference sequence). CDR3 DNA sequence: TGTGCCTGGAGCCGAAGCTCCAATCAGCCCCAGCATTTT. Amino acids: CAWSRSSNQPQHF.

This clone was detected a few times. This sequence joins TRBV7-2 and TRBJ2-1; 9 bases are shared with TRBD2. V trimming: 1 base; J trimming: 8 bases; junction bases outside the gene matches: 3. The CDR3 spans 14 residues. CDR1 is SGHTA and CDR2 is FQGNSA in the germline V gene. CDR3 sequence (DNA): TGTGCCAGCAGCTTAGTAAGGACTAGCGATGAGCAGTTCTTC. Translated: CASSLVRTSDEQFF.

This sequence joins TRBV6-5 and TRBJ2-5; D is unclear. With 8 bases removed from V and 4 bases from J, the gap between germline ends came to 11 bases. In germline, CDR1 is MNHEY, CDR2 SVGAGI. The CDR3 covers 12 residues. CDR3 nucleotides: TGTGCCAGCTCAGATGTGATAGAGACCCAGTACTTC. Translated: CASSDVIETQYF.

The V gene is TRBV7-9, the J gene TRBJ2-6; D perhaps matches TRBD1 (5 bases). The germline CDR1 and CDR2 sequences are SEHNR and FQNEAQ (reference sequence). With 1 base removed from V and 2 bases from J, the gap between germline ends came to 6 bases. The CDR3 runs 15 residues. The CDR3 is CASSLEQAGANVLTF. The CDR3 DNA reads as TGTGCCAGCAGCTTAGAACAGGCTGGGGCCAACGTCCTGACTTTC. The full variable domain, completed using reference TRBV7-9 and TRBJ2-6, is DTGVSQNPRHKITKRGQNVTFRCDPISEHNRLYWYRQTLGQGPEFLTYFQNEAQLEKSRLLSDRFSAERPKGSFSTLEIQRTEQGDSAMYLCASSLEQAGANVLTFGAGSRLTVL.

The chain combines TRBV7-3 with TRBJ2-1; TRBD1 matches at 10 bases. This CDR3 contains 15 residues. Germline assignment: CDR1 SGHTA and CDR2 FQGTGA. V was clipped by 3 bases and J by 6 bases; unmatched bases: 5. The CDR3 is CASSFDRGLVNEQFF. DNA for the CDR3: TGTGCCAGCAGCTTCGACAGGGGGCTAGTCAATGAGCAGTTCTTC.

The genes are TRBV13 and TRBJ1-6; unclear D gene. The V end lost 0 bases, the J end lost 10 bases, and 13 bases lay between the germline ends. Looked up from germline, CDR1 is PRHDT and CDR2 is FYEKMQ (reference sequence). The CDR3 consists of 15 residues. The CDR3 loop reads CASSLGRSRESPLHF. CDR3 nucleotide sequence: TGTGCCAGCAGCTTAGGTCGGAGTCGGGAATCACCCCTCCACTTT.

The CDR3 region has the DNA TGTGCCAGCAGTTATAACAGGGGGAATCAGCCCCAGCATTTT. This translates into CASSYNRGNQPQHF. The rearrangement uses TRBV11-2 and TRBJ1-5, with 8 bases fitting TRBD1. CDR1 is SGHAT and CDR2 is FQNNGV in the germline V gene. CDR3 size: 14 residues. V lost 6 bases, J lost 4 bases, and 5 bases stayed unmatched.

This sequence joins TRBV6-5 and TRBJ2-7, with 10 bases fitting TRBD2. The CDR3 loop spans 16 amino acids. Germline CDR1 reads MNHEY; CDR2 reads SVGAGI. The V segment lost 2 bases and the J segment 0 bases; nucleotides outside the gene matches: 4. CDR3 in amino acids: CASSYGLADPSYEQYF. In nucleotides, the CDR3 is TGTGCCAGCAGTTACGGACTAGCGGACCCCTCCTACGAGCAGTACTTC.